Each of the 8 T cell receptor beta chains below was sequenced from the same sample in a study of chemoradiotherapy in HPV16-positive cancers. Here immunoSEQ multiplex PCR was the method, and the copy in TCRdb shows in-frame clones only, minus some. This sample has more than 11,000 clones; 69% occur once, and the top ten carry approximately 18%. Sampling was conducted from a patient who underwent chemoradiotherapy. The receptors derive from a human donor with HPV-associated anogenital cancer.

CDR3 nucleotide sequence: TGCGCCAGCAGCTCCGGACAGGGGAGCAGAGGTGAAAAACTGTTTTTT. Its protein product is CASSSGQGSRGEKLFF. The J gene is TRBJ1-4, the V gene TRBV5-1, with TRBD1 matching over 9 bases. The germline gives CDR1 SGHRS, CDR2 YFSETQ. The CDR3 has 16 residues. V shed 3 bases and J 7 bases; nucleotides not matched to a gene: 10.

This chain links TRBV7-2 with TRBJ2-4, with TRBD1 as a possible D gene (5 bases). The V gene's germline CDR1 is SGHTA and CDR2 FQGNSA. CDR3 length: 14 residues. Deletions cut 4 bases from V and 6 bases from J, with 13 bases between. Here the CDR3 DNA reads TGTGCCAGCAGCTCAGGGTTCACCGGAAACATTCAGTACTTC. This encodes CASSSGFTGNIQYF.

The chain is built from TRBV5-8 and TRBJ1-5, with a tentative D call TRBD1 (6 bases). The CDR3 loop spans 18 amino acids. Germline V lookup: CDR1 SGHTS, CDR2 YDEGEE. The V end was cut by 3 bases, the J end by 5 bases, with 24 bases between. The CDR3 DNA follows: TGTGCCAGCAGCTACGGACAGCGATCGGGGCGAAGGCATCAGCCCCAGCATTTT. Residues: CASSYGQRSGRRHQPQHF.

CDR3 bases: TGCGCCAGCAGCCATCTTATTGGCGAAAAACTGTTTTTT. It is translated as CASSHLIGEKLFF. The gene calls are TRBV4-1 and TRBJ1-4; no firm D call. The CDR3 has 13 amino acids. V shed 3 bases and J shed 8 bases, with 10 bases lying between them. CDR1 and CDR2 (germline): MGHRA, YSYEKL.

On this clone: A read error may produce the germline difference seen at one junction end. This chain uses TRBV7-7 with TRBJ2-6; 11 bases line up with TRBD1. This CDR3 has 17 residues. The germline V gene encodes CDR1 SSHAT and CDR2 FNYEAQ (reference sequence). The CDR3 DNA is TGTGCTAGCAGCCCGGGGACAGGGGGGGCAGGGGCCAACGTCCTGACTTTC. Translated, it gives CASSPGTGGAGANVLTF.

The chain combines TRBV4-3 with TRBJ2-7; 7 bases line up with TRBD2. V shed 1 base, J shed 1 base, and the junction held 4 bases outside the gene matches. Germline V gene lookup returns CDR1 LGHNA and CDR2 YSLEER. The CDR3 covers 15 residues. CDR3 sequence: CASSQGEGLSYEQYF. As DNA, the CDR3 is TGCGCCAGCAGCCAAGGGGAGGGCCTATCCTACGAGCAGTACTTC.

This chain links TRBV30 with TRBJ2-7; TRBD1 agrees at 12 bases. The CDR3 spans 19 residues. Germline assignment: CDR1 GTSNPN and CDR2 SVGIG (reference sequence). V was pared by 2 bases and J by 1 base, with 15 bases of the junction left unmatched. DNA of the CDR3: TGTGCCTGGAGTCTTTTACCGGGACAGGGGGCGACTACTTCCTACGAGCAGTACTTC. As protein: CAWSLLPGQGATTSYEQYF.

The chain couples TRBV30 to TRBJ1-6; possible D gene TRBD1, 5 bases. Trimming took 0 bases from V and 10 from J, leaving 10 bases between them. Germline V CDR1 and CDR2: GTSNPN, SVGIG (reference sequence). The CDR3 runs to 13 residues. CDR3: CAWSVQAPSPLHF. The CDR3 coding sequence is TGTGCCTGGAGTGTACAGGCACCATCACCCCTCCACTTT.